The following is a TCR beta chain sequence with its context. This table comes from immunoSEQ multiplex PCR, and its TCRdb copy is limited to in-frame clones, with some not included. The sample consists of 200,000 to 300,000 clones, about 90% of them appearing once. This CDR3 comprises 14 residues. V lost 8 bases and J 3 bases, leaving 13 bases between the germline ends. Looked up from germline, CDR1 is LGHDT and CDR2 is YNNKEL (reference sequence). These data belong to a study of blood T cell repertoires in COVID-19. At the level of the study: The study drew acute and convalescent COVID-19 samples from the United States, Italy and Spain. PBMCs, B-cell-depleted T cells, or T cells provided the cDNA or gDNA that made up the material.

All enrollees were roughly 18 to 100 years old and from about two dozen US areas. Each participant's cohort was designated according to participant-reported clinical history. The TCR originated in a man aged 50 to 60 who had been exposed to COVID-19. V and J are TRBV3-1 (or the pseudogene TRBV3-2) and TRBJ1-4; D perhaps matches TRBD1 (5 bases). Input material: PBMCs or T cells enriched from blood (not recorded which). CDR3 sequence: CASGGAQANEKLFF. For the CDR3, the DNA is TGTGCCAGCGGCGGGGCACAGGCTAATGAAAAACTGTTTTTT.